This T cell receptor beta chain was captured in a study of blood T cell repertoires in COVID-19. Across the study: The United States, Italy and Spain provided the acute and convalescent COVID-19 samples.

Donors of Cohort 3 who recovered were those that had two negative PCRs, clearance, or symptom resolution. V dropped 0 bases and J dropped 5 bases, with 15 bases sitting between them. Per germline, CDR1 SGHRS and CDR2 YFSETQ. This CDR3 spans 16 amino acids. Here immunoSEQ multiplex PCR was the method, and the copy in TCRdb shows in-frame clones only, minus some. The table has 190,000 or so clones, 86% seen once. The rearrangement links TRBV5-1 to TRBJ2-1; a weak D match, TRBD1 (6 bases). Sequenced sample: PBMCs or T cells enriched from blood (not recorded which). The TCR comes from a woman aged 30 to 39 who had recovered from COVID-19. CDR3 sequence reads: CASSLGLARGHNEQFF. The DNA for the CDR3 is TGCGCCAGCAGCTTGGGTCTGGCCAGGGGCCACAATGAGCAGTTCTTC.